A selection of T cell receptor beta chains follows, all from one sample in a study of early T cells in non-severe SARS-CoV-2 infection. TCRdb used MiXCR to reprocess the 5' RACE reads, holding one entry per CDR3 protein. The sample contains some 97,000 distinct CDR3 sequences, 8% to 13% of which appear only once. The source was whole blood, collected at baseline. These receptors originate from an adult who was a healthcare worker with PCR-confirmed SARS-CoV-2 infection or an uninfected control (not recorded which). Both conserved end residues are part of each CDR3. A D gene is named only where the DNA matches it firmly. The size of a clone is reported for some rows only, either as once, few or many, or as a class for expanded clones.

clone_size	d_call	v_call	j_call	cdr3_aa	cdr3_nt
many	NA	TRBV29-1	TRBJ2-3	CSVYEDTQYF	TGCAGCGTTTACGAGGATACGCAGTATTTT
NA	NA	TRBV12-3/TRBV12-4	TRBJ1-1	CASSPDRMGEAFF	TGTGCCAGCAGTCCCGACAGGATGGGCGAAGCTTTCTTT
NA	NA	TRBV5-1	TRBJ1-6	CASREDETLPLHF	TGCGCCAGCAGAGAGGACGAAACCCTACCCCTCCACTTT
NA	TRBD1	TRBV12-3/TRBV12-4	TRBJ2-2	CASSPPGQGTGELFF	TGTGCCAGCAGTCCGCCGGGACAGGGAACCGGGGAGCTGTTTTTT
NA	TRBD1	TRBV7-9	TRBJ1-2	CASSLAHRGRNGYTF	TGTGCCAGCAGCTTAGCGCACAGGGGGCGAAATGGCTACACCTTC
few	NA	TRBV20-1	TRBJ1-4	CSALANGGANEKLFF	TGCAGTGCCCTGGCGAACGGGGGGGCTAATGAAAAACTGTTTTTT
many	TRBD1	TRBV28	TRBJ2-5	CASSLPTTGKETQYF	TGTGCCAGCAGTTTACCGACGACAGGGAAAGAGACCCAGTACTTC
NA	NA	TRBV11-3	TRBJ2-2	CASSDSGPAVPGELFF	TGTGCCAGCAGCGACTCGGGCCCAGCCGTCCCCGGGGAGCTGTTTTTT
few	TRBD2	TRBV20-1	TRBJ2-7	CSARDVIAGTYEQYF	TGCAGTGCTAGAGATGTGATAGCGGGGACCTACGAGCAGTACTTC
NA	NA	TRBV18	TRBJ2-1	CASSLPGPPYNEQFF	TGTGCCAGCTCACTCCCGGGACCCCCTTACAATGAGCAGTTCTTC
NA	NA	TRBV7-9	TRBJ1-3	CASSGLDPGNTIYF	TGTGCCAGCAGCGGGTTGGATCCAGGAAACACCATATATTTT
many	NA	TRBV5-1	TRBJ2-6	CASSLEGTGANVLTF	TGCGCCAGCAGCTTGGAAGGAACTGGGGCCAACGTCCTGACTTTC
once	NA	TRBV27	TRBJ2-4	CASSSSVLAKNIQYF	TGTGCCAGCAGTTCCTCAGTGTTAGCCAAAAACATTCAGTACTTC
many	NA	TRBV24-1	TRBJ2-3	CATSEPVTDTQYF	TGTGCCACCAGTGAGCCAGTCACAGATACGCAGTATTTT
many	TRBD1	TRBV11-2	TRBJ1-1	CAIVRWGTGRENTEAFF	TGTGCCATAGTGCGATGGGGGACAGGGAGGGAAAACACTGAAGCTTTCTTT